This T cell receptor beta chain originates from a study of regulatory T cells in long-lasting Graves disease. Study-level background: Persistent Graves' disease required over 5 years of antithyroid drugs and positive TSH receptor antibodies.

This clonotype has a count of ten or more. Time point meaning: persistent/refractory GD, antithyroid drugs over 5 years with positive TRAb. Scientists built the TCR library using RNA that was extracted from PBMCs. The authors diagnosed Graves' disease using American Thyroid Association guidelines. To make TCR beta libraries, researchers used iRepertoire HTBI primers and Arm-PCR of CDR3 regions. One entry per CDR3 protein, called by TCRdb with MiXCR from the multiplex PCR reads. The repertoire holds hundreds of thousands of distinct CDR3 sequences, with around 21% as singletons. This clonotype originated in a female donor with Graves disease. Sequences were derived from peripheral blood mononuclear cells (PBMCs), sampled when the disease was refractory, from a patient treated with antithyroid drugs.

The CDR3 bases are TGTGCCAGCAGCGCCAGGGGGCGCGGTGAGACCCAGTACTTC. Translated, it gives CASSARGRGETQYF. The J gene is TRBJ2-5, the V gene TRBV11-1; 8 bases fit TRBD1. The J segment lost 5 bases and the V segment lost 5 bases, leaving 7 bases of the junction unmatched. CDR1 is SGHAT, CDR2 FQDESV, per germline (reference sequence). The CDR3 is 14 amino acids.